The 21 T cell receptor beta chains below were found in one sample sequenced in a study of blood T cell repertoires in COVID-19 (dated by TCRdb to the early 2020s). The receptor library was made with the immunoSEQ multiplex PCR assay. In TCRdb, the immuneACCESS table is reduced to in-frame sequences with V and J assigned. These tables do not hold every clone; where another copy was compared, an unresolved V gene accounts for under half, and the others remain unexplained. This sample gives some 140,000 clones in total; more than 70% of them show up just once. 5.5% of the sample is in the top ten clones. What was sequenced was PBMCs or T cells enriched from blood (not recorded which). The receptors were sampled from a man in his forties with acute COVID-19.

The chain combines TRBV6-2 or TRBV6-3 with TRBJ2-2; 12 nucleotides match TRBD2. Germline V gene data show CDR1 as MNHEY and CDR2 as SVGEGT. The CDR3 spans 17 residues. V shed 2 bases and J 5 bases; nucleotides not matched to a gene: 6. The CDR3 loop reads CASSYPSGGARTGELFF. Here the CDR3 DNA reads TGTGCCAGCAGTTACCCTAGCGGGGGGGCCCGAACCGGGGAGCTGTTTTTT.

The chain recombines TRBV4-2 with TRBJ1-1; maybe TRBD1 (5 bases). CDR3 length: 12 amino acids. The V gene lost 4 bases and the J gene lost 6 bases, with 9 bases spanning the gap. CDR1 is LGHNA and CDR2 is YNFKEQ in the germline V gene. The CDR3 nucleotides read TGTGCCAGCAGCCTGGGGGGTTCTGAAGCTTTCTTT. It is translated as CASSLGGSEAFF.

The V gene is TRBV5-4, the J gene TRBJ1-1, with TRBD1 matching over 9 bases. This CDR3 has 13 residues. Germline trimming cut 7 bases from V and 7 bases from J; bases unmatched to any gene: 8. The germline gives CDR1 SGHNT, CDR2 YYREEE (reference sequence). The CDR3 spells CASRDRDVGEAFF. The CDR3 nucleotides read TGTGCCAGCCGGGACAGGGATGTTGGTGAAGCTTTCTTT.

The chain uses TRBV18 and TRBJ2-2; 12 nucleotides line up with TRBD2. CDR1 KGHSH and CDR2 LQKENI come from the germline V gene. V lost 3 bases and J lost 5; bases outside the gene matches: 4. The CDR3 runs 16 residues. The CDR3: CASSPPSGGGTGELFF. Here the CDR3 DNA reads TGTGCCAGCTCACCCCCTAGCGGGGGGGGTACCGGGGAGCTGTTTTTT.

The chain joins TRBV5-4 to TRBJ2-5; 12 bases are shared with TRBD2. The germline gives CDR1 SGHNT, CDR2 YYREEE (reference sequence). This CDR3 is 16 amino acids long. J gave up 6 bases and V 0 bases, and 6 bases lay outside the gene matches. The CDR3 DNA reads as TGTGCCAGCAGCTTGGAGCTAGCGGGAGGGGTGAAGACCCAGTACTTC. It codes for CASSLELAGGVKTQYF.

J is TRBJ1-2 and V is TRBV7-2; 7 bases align to TRBD1. After removal of 5 bases from V and 4 bases from J, the junction contained 7 bases not matched to a gene. CDR3 length: 14 amino acids. The germline V gene has CDR1 SGHTA and CDR2 FQGNSA. CDR3 bases: TGTGCCAGCAGCATTGGCAGGGACAGCTATGGCTACACCTTC. Translating it yields CASSIGRDSYGYTF.

This clone appeared a single time. The chain recombines TRBV28 with TRBJ1-5; D is perhaps TRBD1 (5 bases). Germline assignment: CDR1 MDHEN and CDR2 SYDVKM. The CDR3 loop spans 15 amino acids. The ends were cut back, 7 bases at V and 4 bases at J, with 17 bases in the middle. CDR3 loop: CASTSGGEGNQPQHF. CDR3 coding DNA: TGTGCCAGCACTTCGGGGGGGGAGGGTAATCAGCCCCAGCATTTT.

V usage is TRBV11-3 and J usage is TRBJ2-5; no definite D call. The length of the CDR3 is 13 residues. Trimming shortened V by 0 bases and J by 5 bases, and 7 bases separated the two germline ends. CDR1 and CDR2 (germline): SGHNT, YENEEA. In DNA form, the CDR3 reads TGTGCCAGCAGCTTAGAACTAAAGGAGACCCAGTACTTC. Translating gives CASSLELKETQYF.

The chain carries TRBV6-2 or TRBV6-3 and TRBJ2-2; 7 bases are shared with TRBD1. After removal of 5 bases from V and 7 bases from J, the junction contained 7 bases not matched to a gene. The CDR3 loop spans 14 amino acids. Germline V gene lookup returns CDR1 MNHEY and CDR2 SVGEGT. The CDR3 DNA follows: TGTGCCAGCAGTGACACAGGGGAGTACGGGGAGCTGTTTTTT. Protein: CASSDTGEYGELFF.

This clone was seen more than once but under ten times. The chain joins TRBV28 to TRBJ2-1; 9 positions agree with TRBD1. Germline V gives CDR1 MDHEN, CDR2 SYDVKM. This CDR3 comprises 13 residues. V shed 10 bases and J 4 bases; nucleotides not matched to a gene: 5. The CDR3 sequence is CATATGGYNEQFF. CDR3 sequence (DNA): TGTGCCACCGCGACAGGGGGATACAATGAGCAGTTCTTC.

The CDR3 sequence is CASSQGQRYNEQFF. CDR3 nucleotide sequence: TGTGCCAGCAGTCAGGGACAGAGATACAATGAGCAGTTCTTC. J is TRBJ2-1 and V is TRBV27, with TRBD1 identical over 7 bases. Germline CDR1 is MNHEY and CDR2 is SMNVEV (reference sequence). The V and J ends lost 5 bases and 4 bases, in that order; junction bases with no gene match: 5. This CDR3 is 14 amino acids long.

The chain has TRBV7-9 and TRBJ2-7; 12 bases agree with TRBD2. Germline assignment: CDR1 SEHNR and CDR2 FQNEAQ (reference sequence). Trimming took 5 bases from V and 6 from J; bases not matched to a gene: 8. The CDR3 is 15 amino acids. The CDR3 sequence: CASSNRLAGVGEQYF. The CDR3 nucleotides are TGTGCCAGCAGCAACCGACTAGCGGGAGTAGGCGAGCAGTACTTC.

The chain links TRBV11-2 to TRBJ2-1; 11 positions agree with TRBD1. The CDR3 length is 15 residues. V dropped 1 base and J dropped 9; count of bases not matched to a gene: 5. CDR1 is SGHAT, CDR2 FQNNGV, per germline. The CDR3 nucleotides read TGTGCCAGCAGCTTAGTAGGACAGGGGGCGGGTGAGCAGTTCTTC. Encoded protein: CASSLVGQGAGEQFF.

The CDR3, as DNA: TGTGCCAGCAGCTTAACTAGCGGGGGGTTAGAGACCCAGTACTTC. This translates into CASSLTSGGLETQYF. The chain recombines TRBV5-6 with TRBJ2-5; TRBD2 matches 12 bases. V shed 2 bases and J 4 bases; nucleotides not matched to a gene: 3. CDR1 is SGHDT, CDR2 YYEEEE, per germline. The CDR3 totals 15 residues.

The table lists this clone with a count of one. The chain recombines TRBV7-2 with TRBJ2-2; 10 bases are shared with TRBD1. This CDR3 region has 15 residues. Germline values: CDR1 SGHTA, CDR2 FQGNSA. V shed 6 bases and J 7 bases; nucleotides not matched to a gene: 8. In DNA form, the CDR3 reads TGTGCCAGCAGGCAAATGGGGACAGGGGTCGGGGAGCTGTTTTTT. It is translated as CASRQMGTGVGELFF.

This chain uses TRBV4-2 with TRBJ2-1; possibly TRBD2 for D (7 bases). Per germline, CDR1 LGHNA and CDR2 YNFKEQ. This CDR3 spans 15 amino acids. The V and J ends lost 1 base and 6 bases respectively, with 13 bases between them. CDR3 amino acids: CASSQVSGGPNEQFF. DNA of the CDR3: TGTGCCAGCAGCCAAGTCTCGGGGGGCCCCAATGAGCAGTTCTTC.

This sequence joins TRBV7-2 and TRBJ1-2, with 9 bases that match TRBD1. Losses at the gene ends were 5 bases for V and 7 bases for J; bases not matched to a gene: 14. CDR1 and CDR2 (germline): SGHTA, FQGNSA. The CDR3 runs 16 residues. Here the CDR3 DNA reads TGTGCCAGCAGCCCCCCCGCCCCGGGACAGGGAGGTGGCTACACCTTC. Amino acids: CASSPPAPGQGGGYTF.

The V call is TRBV7-8, the J call TRBJ1-2; 7 bases map to TRBD1. The junction had 5 bases not matched to a gene; V was cut back by 4 bases and J by 0 bases. Germline V gene lookup returns CDR1 SGHVS and CDR2 FQNEAQ. The CDR3 contains 15 residues. The CDR3 loop is CASSSGGQPNYGYTF. CDR3 sequence (DNA): TGTGCCAGCAGCTCAGGGGGGCAGCCTAACTATGGCTACACCTTC. Using reference TRBV7-8 and TRBJ1-2 for the parts outside the CDR3, the full variable domain is GAGVSQSPRYKVAKRGQDVALRCDPISGHVSLFWYQQALGQGPEFLTYFQNEAQLDKSGLPSDRFFAERPEGSVSTLKIQRTQQEDSAVYLCASSSGGQPNYGYTFGSGTRLTVV.

This clone has more than one count but fewer than ten. This sequence joins TRBV9 and TRBJ2-2; D may be TRBD1 (5 bases). The V gene lost 0 bases and the J gene lost 7 bases, with 16 bases spanning the gap. The CDR3 length is 16 residues. Germline CDR1 is SGDLS and CDR2 is YYNGEE. The CDR3 protein is CASSVAAGPKGGELFF. The DNA of the CDR3 is TGTGCCAGCAGCGTAGCCGCAGGGCCGAAGGGCGGGGAGCTGTTTTTT.

Only one count was recorded for this clone. This rearrangement joins TRBV6-1 to TRBJ2-7; 8 nucleotides align to TRBD1. Germline V gene lookup returns CDR1 MNHNS and CDR2 SASEGT. The CDR3 runs to 11 residues. Trimming at V came to 7 bases and at J to 6 bases, leaving 2 bases not matched to a gene. The CDR3 DNA reads as TGTGCCAGCAAAACAGGGGGCGAGCAGTACTTC. It is translated as CASKTGGEQYF.

The J gene is TRBJ1-1, the V gene TRBV9; the match to TRBD1 covers 11 bases. CDR1 is SGDLS, CDR2 YYNGEE, per germline. CDR3 length equals 15 residues. V gave up 3 bases and J gave up 2 bases; unmatched junction bases: 3. The CDR3 nucleotides are TGTGCCAGCAGCGAGGGACAGGGGGGAAACACTGAAGCTTTCTTT. Its protein product is CASSEGQGGNTEAFF.